The clone carrying this T cell receptor (beta chain) was found many times. This entry comes from a study of regulatory T cells in long-lasting Graves disease. The time point here: newly diagnosed GD, antithyroid drugs for less than 3 months. PBMC-extracted RNA yielded the TCR library. Assembly of TCR beta libraries relied on iRepertoire HTBI primers together with Arm-PCR of CDR3 regions. MiXCR was run by TCRdb on the multiplex PCR reads, yielding one entry per CDR3 protein. The sample consists of 300,000 to 450,000 distinct CDR3 sequences, 15% of them appearing once. The CDR3 spans 13 residues. Germline values: CDR1 DFQATT, CDR2 SNEGSKA (reference sequence). The V gene lost 3 bases and the J gene lost 5 bases, with 11 bases spanning the gap.

This clonotype was obtained from a female donor with Graves disease. This material consisted of peripheral blood mononuclear cells (PBMCs), taken at new diagnosis, from a patient treated with antithyroid drugs. The rearrangement joins TRBV20-1 to TRBJ2-1, with no clear D. In nucleotides, the CDR3 is TGCAGTGCTAGGGATGGCCAAAACAATGAGCAGTTCTTC. It translates to CSARDGQNNEQFF.